The 20 T cell receptor beta chains given below trace back to one sample, sequenced in a study of blood T cell repertoires in COVID-19. Only in-frame clones appear in the TCRdb table, and some are missing; sequencing was by immunoSEQ multiplex PCR. This table holds roughly 330,000 clones, 88% found once. The sample consisted of PBMCs or T cells enriched from blood (not recorded which). The origin of the receptors is a man aged 30 to 45 who had recovered from COVID-19.

The chain combines TRBV3-1 (or the pseudogene TRBV3-2) with TRBJ1-1; TRBD1 matches 10 bases. Germline CDR1 is LGHDT and CDR2 is YNNKEL (reference sequence). The length of the CDR3 is 13 residues. J was trimmed by 4 bases and V by 5 bases; bases with no gene match: 1. The CDR3 DNA reads as TGTGCCAGCAGCGGGACAGGGGCCACTGAAGCTTTCTTT. This sequence encodes CASSGTGATEAFF.

This clone was found once. V gene TRBV5-1 combines with J gene TRBJ1-2, with D perhaps TRBD1 (6 bases). Per the germline V gene, CDR1 is SGHRS and CDR2 is YFSETQ. The CDR3 spans 14 residues. Trimming removed 4 bases at V and 2 bases at J, with 12 bases between. The CDR3 bases are TGCGCCAGCAGCGCGCTACAGGGAAACTATGGCTACACCTTC. Translating gives CASSALQGNYGYTF.

The genes are TRBV28 and TRBJ1-5; no clear D. The CDR3 has 15 residues. CDR1 and CDR2 from the germline V gene are MDHEN and SYDVKM. V was cut by 7 bases and J by 5 bases, with 18 bases left in between. The CDR3 DNA sequence: TGTGCCAGCAACACCCCTGCAGGCCCGTATCAGCCCCAGCATTTT. Protein product: CASNTPAGPYQPQHF.

V is TRBV12-3 or TRBV12-4 and J is TRBJ1-2; D may be TRBD1 (6 bases). The CDR3 length is 13 residues. The V gene lost 6 bases and the J gene lost 4 bases, with 12 bases spanning the gap. The CDR3 sequence is CASSPSDSYGYTF. CDR3 in DNA: TGTGCCAGCAGCCCTTCGGACAGCTATGGCTACACCTTC.

The CDR3 coding sequence is TGCAGCGTTAGGACAGGACACAATCAGCCCCAGCATTTT. Translated: CSVRTGHNQPQHF. The gene calls are TRBV29-1 and TRBJ1-5; 7 bases map to TRBD1. V shed 5 bases and J 3 bases; nucleotides not matched to a gene: 4. CDR1 and CDR2 from the germline V gene are SQVTM and ANQGSEA. This CDR3 region has 13 residues.

The chain joins TRBV12-3 or TRBV12-4 to TRBJ2-5, with D uncertain. This CDR3 is built from 13 residues. The germline V and J ends were trimmed by 5 bases and 4 bases, with 11 bases remaining between them. The CDR3 DNA reads TGTGCCAGCAGTGACTTTCGGAGAGAGACCCAGTACTTC. Protein: CASSDFRRETQYF.

In its sample, this clone was seen a few times. The rearrangement joins TRBV19 to TRBJ1-2; unclear D gene. V was cut by 3 bases and J by 7 bases, with 12 bases left in between. Germline CDR1 and CDR2: LNHDA and SQIVND (reference sequence). This CDR3 spans 13 amino acids. The CDR3 loop is CASSIENYRGYTF. The CDR3 region has the DNA TGTGCCAGTAGTATCGAGAATTATCGTGGCTACACCTTC.

The rearrangement uses TRBV15 and TRBJ2-3; 10 nucleotides line up with TRBD2. This CDR3 comprises 16 residues. Unmatched junction bases numbered 6, after V lost 1 base and J lost 5 bases. The germline V gene has CDR1 LNHNV and CDR2 YYDKDF (reference sequence). In nucleotides, the CDR3 is TGTGCCACCAGCAGAGTAAGCGGGGGGGCCGGAGATACGCAGTATTTT. Encoded protein: CATSRVSGGAGDTQYF.

The chain employs TRBV5-1 and TRBJ1-1; TRBD1 matches 11 bases. Germline trimming cut 4 bases from V and 5 bases from J; bases unmatched to any gene: 7. The V gene's germline CDR1 is SGHRS and CDR2 YFSETQ. There are 15 residues in the CDR3. The CDR3 loop reads CASSTTGTGGTEAFF. CDR3 nucleotides: TGCGCCAGCAGCACGACCGGGACAGGGGGAACTGAAGCTTTCTTT.

This sequence joins TRBV10-1 and TRBJ2-3; D not resolved. CDR1 and CDR2 from the germline V gene are WNHNN and SYGVQD (reference sequence). The CDR3 sequence is 12 residues long. The V end was cut by 5 bases, the J end by 1 base, with 4 bases between. This CDR3 is CASSPGTDTQYF. The CDR3 coding sequence is TGCGCCAGCAGTCCTGGCACAGATACGCAGTATTTT.

Of note for this clone: No conserved phenylalanine or tryptophan is present at the end of the CDR3, so a read error is the likely explanation. No DNA is shown, since the ends of the CDR3 on it are uncertain; the CDR3 is the one TCRdb lists. The chain is built from TRBV10-1 and TRBJ1-4. The CDR3 contains 11 residues when both ends are counted. Germline V lookup: CDR1 WNHNN, CDR2 SYGVQD (reference sequence). CDR3 protein: CASSEGRGGTS.

In the case of this clone: The same CDR3 arises from other DNA sequences in this sample as well. This chain uses TRBV18 with TRBJ1-1; unclear D gene. The CDR3 runs 13 residues. The V gene's germline CDR1 is KGHSH and CDR2 LQKENI. V lost 3 bases, J lost 1 base, and 6 bases lay in between. This chain's CDR3 is CASSPQKNTEAFF. CDR3 coding DNA: TGTGCCAGCTCACCTCAGAAGAACACTGAAGCTTTCTTT.

J is TRBJ2-7 and V is TRBV24-1; 7 nucleotides match TRBD1. V lost 2 bases to trimming and J lost 6 bases; unmatched junction nucleotides: 3. Germline CDR1 and CDR2: KGHDR and SFDVKD. The CDR3 covers 13 residues. The CDR3 loop is CATSDYRGGEQYF. CDR3 bases: TGTGCCACCAGTGATTACAGGGGTGGCGAGCAGTACTTC.

A note on this clone: Its ends do not fully match the called genes, so a read error is possible. The V and J genes are TRBV7-8 and TRBJ2-1; the match to TRBD1 covers 7 bases. The germline gives CDR1 SGHVS, CDR2 FQNEAQ. The CDR3 has 15 amino acids. CDR3 bases: TGTGCCAGCAGCCCACAACCGACAGGGTACAGTGAGCAGTTCTTC. Its translation: CASSPQPTGYSEQFF.

This chain joins TRBV4-2 and TRBJ2-2; TRBD1 matches 12 bases. V lost 0 bases, J lost 7 bases, and 12 bases stayed unmatched. This CDR3 has 19 residues. Germline CDR1 is LGHNA and CDR2 is YNFKEQ. The CDR3 sequence is CASSQEWGPGQGASGELFF. Here the CDR3 DNA reads TGTGCCAGCAGCCAAGAGTGGGGACCGGGACAGGGGGCGAGCGGGGAGCTGTTTTTT.

The chain combines TRBV10-3 with TRBJ2-2, with TRBD2 as a possible D gene (5 bases). Germline values: CDR1 ENHRY, CDR2 SYGVKD. V was clipped by 8 bases and J by 3 bases, with 13 bases between them. The CDR3 contains 14 residues. CDR3: CAIGSGLDTGELFF. The CDR3 DNA sequence: TGTGCCATCGGGTCGGGGTTGGACACCGGGGAGCTGTTTTTT.

V is TRBV5-6 and J is TRBJ2-3; no reliable D call. The germline V gene has CDR1 SGHDT and CDR2 YYEEEE. The CDR3 length is 13 residues. V was clipped by 2 bases and J by 4 bases, with 8 bases between them. Here the CDR3 DNA reads TGTGCCAGCAGCTTTAGTATCCCAGATACGCAGTATTTT. It translates to CASSFSIPDTQYF.

The chain joins TRBV4-1 to TRBJ1-4; the D gene is possibly TRBD1 (6 bases). CDR3 length: 13 residues. V shed 10 bases and J shed 3 bases, with 12 bases lying between them. The germline V gene encodes CDR1 MGHRA and CDR2 YSYEKL. The CDR3 nucleotides are TGCGCCACCTTAGGGGGTTCTAATGAAAAACTGTTTTTT. Encoded protein: CATLGGSNEKLFF.

The V and J genes are TRBV14 and TRBJ2-7; the D is unclear. Germline V gives CDR1 SGHDN, CDR2 FVKESK. V was trimmed by 1 base and J by 1 base, leaving 11 bases between them. CDR3 size: 15 residues. The CDR3 here is CASSQGAGTSYEQYF. As DNA, the CDR3 is TGTGCCAGCAGCCAAGGCGCAGGAACTTCCTACGAGCAGTACTTC.

This sequence joins TRBV28 and TRBJ2-4; 15 bases match TRBD2. The CDR3 is made up of 16 amino acids. Germline V lookup: CDR1 MDHEN, CDR2 SYDVKM. The V and J ends lost 5 bases and 8 bases, in that order; junction bases with no gene match: 7. The CDR3: CASSRTSGGAWDIQYF. As DNA, the CDR3 is TGTGCCAGCAGTCGGACTAGCGGGGGGGCCTGGGACATTCAGTACTTC.